These 27 T cell receptor beta chains came from one sample sequenced in a study of cytomegalovirus exposure and HLA in healthy donors. Sequencing used immunoSEQ multiplex PCR; TCRdb keeps in-frame clones, though not all of them. The table has some 67,000 clones, 94% seen once. Input material: PBMCs. All receptors come from a woman under 30 in good health and CMV-seronegative.

The V call is TRBV28, the J call TRBJ2-1; 8 bases are shared with TRBD1. The V and J ends lost 6 bases and 6 bases, in that order; junction bases with no gene match: 10. This CDR3 is built from 15 residues. Germline CDR1 is MDHEN and CDR2 is SYDVKM. This chain's CDR3 is CASSNPGQAFNEQFF. The CDR3 bases are TGTGCCAGCAGCAACCCGGGACAGGCTTTCAATGAGCAGTTCTTC.

This chain links TRBV2 with TRBJ1-5; 7 bases line up with TRBD1. V trimming: 6 bases; J trimming: 0 bases; junction bases outside the gene matches: 14. Germline V CDR1 and CDR2: SNHLY, FYNNEI. CDR3 size: 18 residues. The CDR3 protein is CASSDREVDLYSNQPQHF. As DNA, the CDR3 is TGTGCCAGCAGCGACAGGGAGGTGGATCTGTATAGCAATCAGCCCCAGCATTTT. Variable domain in full (rest from reference TRBV2 and TRBJ1-5): EPEVTQTPSHQVTQMGQEVILRCVPISNHLYFYWYRQILGQKVEFLVSFYNNEISEKSEIFDDQFSVERPDGSNFTLKIRSTKLEDSAMYFCASSDREVDLYSNQPQHFGDGTRLSIL.

This chain joins TRBV4-1 and TRBJ1-5, with unresolved D. CDR1 and CDR2 from the germline V gene are MGHRA and YSYEKL. This CDR3 has 14 amino acids. V was clipped by 3 bases and J by 4 bases, with 10 bases between them. The CDR3 DNA follows: TGCGCCAGCAGCCATACACAGAAAAATCAGCCCCAGCATTTT. Translating it yields CASSHTQKNQPQHF.

The chain employs TRBV30 and TRBJ1-4; D is possibly TRBD1 (5 bases). CDR3 length: 15 residues. In germline, CDR1 is GTSNPN, CDR2 SVGIG (reference sequence). The V gene lost 2 bases and the J gene lost 5 bases, with 15 bases spanning the gap. The CDR3 is CAWSRVGVLNEKLFF. For the CDR3, the DNA is TGTGCCTGGAGTAGGGTAGGGGTTTTGAATGAAAAACTGTTTTTT.

This chain uses TRBV27 with TRBJ1-2, with TRBD1 matching over 9 bases. V dropped 6 bases and J dropped 7; count of bases not matched to a gene: 6. The CDR3 is 13 amino acids. Germline V CDR1 and CDR2: MNHEY, SMNVEV (reference sequence). The CDR3 sequence is CASSLGTGSGYTF. DNA of the CDR3: TGTGCCAGCAGCTTAGGGACAGGGAGTGGCTACACCTTC.

This clone was observed a single time. The chain joins TRBV2 to TRBJ1-3, with D unclear. The CDR3 sequence is 13 residues long. With 7 bases removed from V and 3 bases from J, the gap between germline ends came to 10 bases. Per germline, CDR1 SNHLY and CDR2 FYNNEI. The CDR3 loop reads CASKLRVGNTIYF. The CDR3 DNA is TGTGCCAGCAAGCTTCGCGTTGGAAACACCATATATTTT. Full variable domain (rest looked up from reference TRBV2 and TRBJ1-3): EPEVTQTPSHQVTQMGQEVILRCVPISNHLYFYWYRQILGQKVEFLVSFYNNEISEKSEIFDDQFSVERPDGSNFTLKIRSTKLEDSAMYFCASKLRVGNTIYFGEGSWLTVV.

The chain links TRBV10-1 to TRBJ2-2; D unresolved. CDR1 WNHNN and CDR2 SYGVQD come from the germline V gene (reference sequence). V gave up 9 bases and J gave up 5 bases, with 19 bases separating them. CDR3 length equals 15 residues. CDR3 bases: TGCGCCAGAAGTCCCGCGTCGAAACCGACCGGGGAGCTGTTTTTT. Translated, it gives CARSPASKPTGELFF.

The chain uses TRBV28 and TRBJ2-7; 7 positions match TRBD1. With 4 bases clipped from V and 1 base from J, the junction kept 10 bases outside the gene matches. CDR3 length: 16 residues. Germline assignment: CDR1 MDHEN and CDR2 SYDVKM. The CDR3 region is CASSSYTGAASYEQYF. CDR3 DNA: TGTGCCAGCAGTTCCTACACAGGGGCCGCGTCCTACGAGCAGTACTTC.

The J gene is TRBJ2-2, the V gene TRBV27; unclear D gene. CDR1 and CDR2 from the germline V gene are MNHEY and SMNVEV (reference sequence). The V and J ends lost 2 bases and 7 bases respectively, with 5 bases between them. The CDR3 has 12 residues. The DNA of the CDR3 is TGTGCCAGCAGTTTAGCAGGCGGGGAGCTGTTTTTT. It codes for CASSLAGGELFF.

The CDR3 DNA sequence: TGTGCCAGTAGTGCAGTGGGACACTACAATGAGCAGTTCTTC. Its translation: CASSAVGHYNEQFF. The genes are TRBV19 and TRBJ2-1, with D perhaps matching TRBD1 (6 bases). This CDR3 is 14 amino acids long. CDR1 and CDR2 (germline): LNHDA, SQIVND (reference sequence). V dropped 5 bases and J dropped 3 bases, with 11 bases sitting between them.

CDR3 nucleotides: TGTGCCAGCAGCTTGGCTACAGGACAGACTAATGAAAAACTGTTTTTT. The encoded protein is CASSLATGQTNEKLFF. The gene calls are TRBV7-8 and TRBJ1-4, with a weak D call TRBD1 (6 bases). The germline V and J ends were trimmed by 3 bases and 2 bases, with 13 bases remaining between them. This CDR3 has 16 residues. Germline V lookup: CDR1 SGHVS, CDR2 FQNEAQ.

The chain has TRBV9 and TRBJ1-1; 7 positions agree with TRBD1. The J segment lost 7 bases and the V segment lost 0 bases, leaving 6 bases of the junction unmatched. The CDR3 loop spans 14 amino acids. CDR1 and CDR2 from the germline V gene are SGDLS and YYNGEE. The CDR3 DNA sequence: TGTGCCAGCAGCGTAGGTTCACAGGGGAGTGAAGCTTTCTTT. It encodes CASSVGSQGSEAFF. Together with reference TRBV9 and TRBJ1-1, the CDR3 gives the full variable domain: DSGVTQTPKHLITATGQRVTLRCSPRSGDLSVYWYQQSLDQGLQFLIQYYNGEERAKGNILERFSAQQFPDLHSELNLSSLELGDSALYFCASSVGSQGSEAFFGQGTRLTVV.

This rearrangement joins TRBV6-6 to TRBJ2-5; 8 nucleotides align to TRBD1. V gave up 1 base and J gave up 5 bases; unmatched junction bases: 9. Germline loops: CDR1 MNHNY, CDR2 SVGAGI (reference sequence). The CDR3 loop spans 16 amino acids. CDR3 loop: CASSYLGQARGETQYF. The CDR3 nucleotides read TGTGCCAGCAGTTACTTGGGACAGGCACGGGGGGAGACCCAGTACTTC.

The V gene is TRBV6-1, the J gene TRBJ1-4; D gene unclear. Trimming took 6 bases from V and 7 from J, leaving 21 bases between them. Looked up from germline, CDR1 is MNHNS and CDR2 is SASEGT. The CDR3 sequence is 16 residues long. The CDR3 is CASSEIPGPPREKLFF. In nucleotides, the CDR3 is TGTGCCAGCAGCGAAATCCCAGGTCCACCGCGTGAAAAACTGTTTTTT.

The chain recombines TRBV10-2 with TRBJ2-7; 10 nucleotides agree with TRBD1. V gave up 5 bases and J gave up 6 bases; unmatched junction bases: 4. Germline lookup yields CDR1 WSHSY and CDR2 SAAADI. The CDR3 has 13 residues. The CDR3 nucleotides are TGCGCCAGCAGTCCGGGACAGGGGAGCGAGCAGTACTTC. It specifies CASSPGQGSEQYF.

The genes are TRBV6-1 and TRBJ2-2; 9 positions agree with TRBD1. V gave up 1 base and J gave up 5 bases; unmatched junction bases: 5. Germline CDR1 is MNHNS and CDR2 is SASEGT. There are 16 residues in the CDR3. The CDR3 region has the DNA TGTGCCAGCAGTGAAGGAACAGGGGGCCTTACCGGGGAGCTGTTTTTT. Translated: CASSEGTGGLTGELFF.

V usage is TRBV11-2 and J usage is TRBJ2-1; D possibly corresponds to TRBD1 (7 bases). From germline, CDR1 is SGHAT and CDR2 FQNNGV. The CDR3 contains 14 residues. Deletions cut 4 bases from V and 4 bases from J, with 11 bases between. The CDR3 here is CASSWAGQYNEQFF. The CDR3 region has the DNA TGTGCCAGCAGCTGGGCGGGACAGTACAATGAGCAGTTCTTC.

This clone came up once. V and J are TRBV27 and TRBJ1-4, with D maybe TRBD1 (5 bases). The CDR3 has 14 residues. CDR1 is MNHEY, CDR2 SMNVEV, per germline (reference sequence). V was clipped by 5 bases and J by 8 bases, with 15 bases between them. Written as DNA, the CDR3 is TGTGCCAGCAGTCTAACCCCCCAGGGAGAAAAACTGTTTTTT. Translation: CASSLTPQGEKLFF.

This chain uses TRBV5-6 with TRBJ1-2; 9 bases fit TRBD1. Trimming took 0 bases from V and 8 from J; bases not matched to a gene: 8. CDR3 length equals 15 residues. CDR1 is SGHDT and CDR2 is YYEEEE in the germline V gene. CDR3 in amino acids: CASSLEVGQGRGYTF. CDR3 sequence (DNA): TGTGCCAGCAGCTTGGAGGTGGGACAGGGTAGAGGCTACACCTTC.

This clone was found once. The same CDR3 also results from other DNA sequences found in this sample. The V call is TRBV7-9, the J call TRBJ2-7, with D maybe TRBD1 (6 bases). Germline V gene data show CDR1 as SEHNR and CDR2 as FQNEAQ (reference sequence). The CDR3 runs 13 residues. With 5 bases removed from V and 3 bases from J, the gap between germline ends came to 11 bases. The CDR3 DNA sequence: TGTGCCAGCAGCCCTAGGACAGTCTACGAGCAGTACTTC. Translating it yields CASSPRTVYEQYF.

The chain employs TRBV13 and TRBJ1-2; perhaps TRBD1 as D (6 bases). CDR3 length equals 14 residues. Germline V gene data show CDR1 as PRHDT and CDR2 as FYEKMQ (reference sequence). V lost 3 bases and J lost 2, with 10 bases in between. The CDR3 reads CASSLGHRNYGYTF. The CDR3, as DNA: TGTGCCAGCAGCTTGGGACACCGAAACTATGGCTACACCTTC.

The chain combines TRBV7-2 with TRBJ2-5; D is unclear. The CDR3 totals 15 residues. Germline lookup yields CDR1 SGHTA and CDR2 FQGNSA. Trimming took off 1 base at V and 4 bases at J, with 13 bases between the two ends. As DNA, the CDR3 is TGTGCCAGCAGCTTAGAAACCGGAAGAGGAGAGACCCAGTACTTC. Residues: CASSLETGRGETQYF.

This clone was detected only once. This sequence joins TRBV6-6 and TRBJ2-1; D gene uncertain. V shed 5 bases and J shed 5 bases, with 4 bases lying between them. Germline V CDR1 and CDR2: MNHNY, SVGAGI (reference sequence). The CDR3 has 11 amino acids. In nucleotides, the CDR3 is TGTGCCAGCAGTACACACAATGAGCAGTTCTTC. Translated, it gives CASSTHNEQFF.

In its sample, this clone was seen once. J is TRBJ1-4 and V is TRBV2, with TRBD1 identical over 7 bases. The length of the CDR3 is 14 residues. The V segment lost 5 bases and the J segment 6 bases; nucleotides outside the gene matches: 6. The V gene's germline CDR1 is SNHLY and CDR2 FYNNEI. For the CDR3, the DNA is TGTGCCAGCAGTCTACAGGGGAACGATGAAAAACTGTTTTTT. It codes for CASSLQGNDEKLFF.

This clone showed up just once. The chain joins TRBV6-6 to TRBJ1-4; possible D gene TRBD1, 6 bases. CDR1 is MNHNY, CDR2 SVGAGI, per germline (reference sequence). V lost 3 bases to trimming and J lost 4 bases, with 12 bases between them. The CDR3 length is 15 residues. The CDR3 DNA follows: TGTGCCAGCAGTTATTTAGGACAGAATAATGAAAAACTGTTTTTT. This codes for CASSYLGQNNEKLFF.

A single count supports this clone. The chain uses TRBV30 and TRBJ2-1; TRBD2 might be the D (7 bases). The CDR3 is 14 amino acids. Trimming pared 2 bases from V and 6 bases from J, leaving 14 bases between. Germline V gene data show CDR1 as GTSNPN and CDR2 as SVGIG (reference sequence). CDR3 in DNA: TGTGCCTGGAGTCGAGGGAGGGGGGTCAATGAGCAGTTCTTC. This gives the protein CAWSRGRGVNEQFF. Full variable domain (remainder filled in from reference TRBV30 and TRBJ2-1): SQTIHQWPATLVQPVGSPLSLECTVEGTSNPNLYWYRQAAGRGLQLLFYSVGIGQISSEVPQNLSASRPQDRQFILSSKKLLLSDSGFYLCAWSRGRGVNEQFFGPGTRLTVL.

The chain carries TRBV28 and TRBJ2-7, with D perhaps matching TRBD1 (5 bases). Between the trimmed V and J ends, which lost 6 bases and 2 bases, there was a span of 11 bases. This CDR3 has 13 amino acids. CDR1 and CDR2 from the germline V gene are MDHEN and SYDVKM. CDR3 sequence (DNA): TGTGCCAGCAGGAGCATGGACACCTACGAGCAGTACTTC. As protein: CASRSMDTYEQYF.